This record covers a single T cell receptor (beta chain). At the DNA level, this CDR3 is encoded by other sequences in the same sample as well. Looked up from germline, CDR1 is SGHRS and CDR2 is YFSETQ. The trim removed 4 bases at V and 1 base at J, leaving 4 bases unmatched. This CDR3 spans 15 amino acids. Clones were sequenced by immunoSEQ multiplex PCR, and TCRdb holds only the in-frame ones, with some missing. The sample shows under 350,000 clones, nearly 90% of them seen only once. This entry belongs to a study of blood T cell repertoires in COVID-19. Across the study: Acute and convalescent COVID-19 samples came from the United States, Italy and Spain. PBMCs, B-cell-depleted T cells, or T cells provided the cDNA or gDNA that made up the material.

This chain joins TRBV5-1 and TRBJ2-1; TRBD2 agrees at 8 bases. The sequence was obtained from an older woman who had recovered from COVID-19. Sequenced sample: PBMCs or T cells enriched from blood (not recorded which). CDR3 sequence (DNA): TGCGCCAGCAGCCTCGCTAGCGGGTCCTACAATGAGCAGTTCTTC. Translation gives CASSLASGSYNEQFF. The full variable domain, completed using reference TRBV5-1 and TRBJ2-1, is KAGVTQTPRYLIKTRGQQVTLSCSPISGHRSVSWYQQTPGQGLQFLFEYFSETQRNKGNFPGRFSGRQFSNSRSEMNVSTLELGDSALYLCASSLASGSYNEQFFGPGTRLTVL.